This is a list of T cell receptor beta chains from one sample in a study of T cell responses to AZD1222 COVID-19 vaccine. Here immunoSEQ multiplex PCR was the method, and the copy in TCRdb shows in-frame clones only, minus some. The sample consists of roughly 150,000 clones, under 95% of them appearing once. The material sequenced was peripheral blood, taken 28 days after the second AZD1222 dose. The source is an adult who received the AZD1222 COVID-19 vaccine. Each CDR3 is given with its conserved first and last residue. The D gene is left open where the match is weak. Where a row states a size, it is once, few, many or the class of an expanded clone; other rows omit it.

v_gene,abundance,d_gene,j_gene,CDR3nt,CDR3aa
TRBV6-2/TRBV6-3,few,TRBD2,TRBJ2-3,TGTGCCAGCAGTTACTCTAGCGGGATAGATACGCAGTATTTT,CASSYSSGIDTQYF
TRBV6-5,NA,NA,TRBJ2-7,TGTGCCAGCAGAACCCCGGGACATTCGTACGAGCAGTACTTC,CASRTPGHSYEQYF
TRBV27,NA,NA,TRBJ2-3,TGTGCCTCCGGGGGGCTCCGGAACAGGGGCACAGATACGCAGTATTTT,CASGGLRNRGTDTQYF
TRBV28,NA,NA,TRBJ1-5,TGTGCCAGCAGGGGTAGCAATCAGCCCCAGCATTTT,CASRGSNQPQHF
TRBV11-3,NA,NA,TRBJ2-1,TGTGCCAGCAGCTATTACAGCGGAGTCTCCTACAATGAGCAGTTCTTC,CASSYYSGVSYNEQFF
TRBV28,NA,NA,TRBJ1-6,TGTGCCAGCAGTGCTCCGGGAGGGGGAGATTCACCCCTCCACTTT,CASSAPGGGDSPLHF
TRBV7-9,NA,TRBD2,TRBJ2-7,TGTGCCAGCAGCCCACTGGGGGGGGGAGGACACGAGCAGTACTTC,CASSPLGGGGHEQYF
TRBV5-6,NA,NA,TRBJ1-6,TGTGCCAGCAGCTCCCCCTGGGGCGGTTCACCCCTCCACTTT,CASSSPWGGSPLHF
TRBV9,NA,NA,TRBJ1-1,TGTGCCAGCAGCCTAGGCTTAACTGAAGCTTTCTTT,CASSLGLTEAFF
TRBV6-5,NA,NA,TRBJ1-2,TGTGCCAGCAACCAGGGGTTAGGCTATGGCTACACCTTC,CASNQGLGYGYTF
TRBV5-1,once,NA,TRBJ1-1,TGCGCCAGCAGCTTGTGGGCCCAGAACACTGAAGCTTTCTTT,CASSLWAQNTEAFF
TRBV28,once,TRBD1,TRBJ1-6,TGTGCCAGCAGTAGAGGGACAGTCTCTAATTCACCCCTCCACTTT,CASSRGTVSNSPLHF
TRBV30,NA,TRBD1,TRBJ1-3,TGTGCCTGGAGTGTACCTTGGGGGGAGACAGGGGGCCGATTCCTCTCTGGAAACACCATATATTTT,CAWSVPWGETGGRFLSGNTIYF
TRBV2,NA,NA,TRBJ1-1,TGTGCCAGCAGTGAAACGACCCTGAACACTGAAGCTTTCTTT,CASSETTLNTEAFF
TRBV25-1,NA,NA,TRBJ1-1,TGTGCCAGCAGTGAATATTCGGGAAATTGGAAGTTCTTT,CASSEYSGNWKFF
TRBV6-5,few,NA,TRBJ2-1,TGTGCCAGCACAGTACTTAGGGGTGTCGGAGAGCAGTTCTTC,CASTVLRGVGEQFF
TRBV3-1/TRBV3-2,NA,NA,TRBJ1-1,TGTGCCAGCAGTCCCCGGCTGAACACTGAAGCTTTCTTT,CASSPRLNTEAFF
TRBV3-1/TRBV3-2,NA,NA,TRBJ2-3,TGTGCCAGCAGTTTGCGCTCAGATACGCAGTATTTT,CASSLRSDTQYF
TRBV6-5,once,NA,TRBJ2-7,TGTGCCAGCAGGCCTGGACAGCCCTACGAGCAGTACTTC,CASRPGQPYEQYF
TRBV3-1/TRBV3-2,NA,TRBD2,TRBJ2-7,TGTGCCAGCAGCTCCCCGAGGAGCGGGAGGTTGGGATACGAGCAGTACTTC,CASSSPRSGRLGYEQYF
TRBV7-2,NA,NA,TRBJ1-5,TGTGCCAGCAGCCCCGACAGCGTAAATCAGCCCCAGCATTTT,CASSPDSVNQPQHF
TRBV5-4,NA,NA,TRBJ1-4,TGTGCCAGCAGCTTGGGGGTCGGGAGAGGCGAAAAACTGTTTTTT,CASSLGVGRGEKLFF
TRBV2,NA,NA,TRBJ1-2,TGTGCCAGCAGTGACCAGGGAATAGGAGGCTACACCTTC,CASSDQGIGGYTF
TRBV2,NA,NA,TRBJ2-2,TGTGCCAGCGGTAGGACAGCGCTGGGCGGGGAGCTGTTTTTT,CASGRTALGGELFF
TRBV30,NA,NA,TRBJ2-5,TGTGCCTGGACCTCGAGGGGGACCCAGTACTTC,CAWTSRGTQYF
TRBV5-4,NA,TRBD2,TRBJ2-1,TGTGCCAGCAGCTTGGGTTGGAGCGGGAGGGACAATGAGCAGTTCTTC,CASSLGWSGRDNEQFF
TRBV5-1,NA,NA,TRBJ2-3,TGCGCCAGCAGCCCCCGATCTGACGGCAGCACAGATACGCAGTATTTT,CASSPRSDGSTDTQYF
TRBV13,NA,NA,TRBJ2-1,TGTGCCAGCAGCTTAGTTAGGGGGAAGAATGAGCAGTTCTTC,CASSLVRGKNEQFF
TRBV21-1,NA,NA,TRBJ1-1,TGTGCCAGCAGCAAAGGAATCGGCAGGGGCGGACATGAAGCTTTCTTT,CASSKGIGRGGHEAFF
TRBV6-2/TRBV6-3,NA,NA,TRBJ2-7,TGTGCCAGCAGTTTGGGGTCCTACGAGCAGTACTTC,CASSLGSYEQYF
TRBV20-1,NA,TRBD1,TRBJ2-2,TGCAGTGCTAGTTACAGGGGACCTTCGAACACCGGGGAGCTGTTTTTT,CSASYRGPSNTGELFF
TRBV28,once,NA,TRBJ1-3,TGTGCCAGCATCCCCGCCGGTGGTAGGGCCGGAAACACCATATATTTT,CASIPAGGRAGNTIYF
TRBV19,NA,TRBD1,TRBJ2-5,TGTGCCAGTAGTCCGCCGAAGGGGGCGAGAGAGACCCAGTACTTC,CASSPPKGARETQYF
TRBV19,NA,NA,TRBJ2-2,TGTGCCAGTATTCCGGGGGCAGCGAACACCGGGGAGCTGTTTTTT,CASIPGAANTGELFF
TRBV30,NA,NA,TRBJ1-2,TGTGCCTGGAATTCGGGGCAGGACCTTAACTATGGCTACACCTTC,CAWNSGQDLNYGYTF
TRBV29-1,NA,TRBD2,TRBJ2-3,TGCAGCGCCGAGCCCCTTAGCGGGAGGCCTACTAGCACAGATACGCAGTATTTT,CSAEPLSGRPTSTDTQYF
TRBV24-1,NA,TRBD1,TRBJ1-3,TGTGCCACACAGGGGCACTCTGGAAACACCATATATTTT,CATQGHSGNTIYF
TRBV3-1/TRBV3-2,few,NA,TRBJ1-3,TGTGCCAGCAGCCAAGGGCCGGGACAAGGTTCTGGAAACACCATATATTTT,CASSQGPGQGSGNTIYF
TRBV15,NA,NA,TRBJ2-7,TGTGCCACCAGCAGAGATAGGACAGATAGCTACGAGCAGTACTTC,CATSRDRTDSYEQYF
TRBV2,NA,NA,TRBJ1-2,TGTGCCAGCAGAGGCAGCCAAGCTAACTATGGCTACACCTTC,CASRGSQANYGYTF
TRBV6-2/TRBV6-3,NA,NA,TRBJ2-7,TGTGCCAGCAGTTACTTGACTAGCTACGAGCAGTACTTC,CASSYLTSYEQYF
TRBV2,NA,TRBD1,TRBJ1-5,TGTGCCAGCAGTGAATCCACAGGGGGGCCCCAGCATTTT,CASSESTGGPQHF
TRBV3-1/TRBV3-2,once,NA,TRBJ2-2,TGTGCCAGCAGCCGGTATGGAGGGAACACCGGGGAGCTGTTTTTT,CASSRYGGNTGELFF
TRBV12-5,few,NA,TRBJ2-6,TGTGCTAGTGGTTCACTTTCCGGACAAAGTGGGGCCAACGTCCTGACTTTC,CASGSLSGQSGANVLTF
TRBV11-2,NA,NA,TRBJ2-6,TGTGCCAGCAGCCAAGGACAAACCTCTGGGGCCAACGTCCTGACTTTC,CASSQGQTSGANVLTF
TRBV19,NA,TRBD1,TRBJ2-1,TGTGCCAGTATACTTGGACAGGGCAATGAGCAGTTCTTC,CASILGQGNEQFF
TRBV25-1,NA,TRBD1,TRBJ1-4,TGTGCCAGCCACGACAGGGAGGGAGAAAAACTGTTTTTT,CASHDREGEKLFF
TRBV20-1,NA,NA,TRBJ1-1,TGCAGTGCTAGCCCCGGGACGGAAGCTTTCTTT,CSASPGTEAFF
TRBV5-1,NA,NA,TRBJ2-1,TGCGCCAGCAGCCGAGGGGGGAGGTACAATGAGCAGTTCTTC,CASSRGGRYNEQFF
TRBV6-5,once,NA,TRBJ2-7,TGTGCCAGCGGGCTTCGCCCCCCCTACGAGCAGTACTTC,CASGLRPPYEQYF
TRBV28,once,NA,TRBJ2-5,TGTGCCAGCAGAATTGGAGGGCCAGGAGAGACCCAGTACTTC,CASRIGGPGETQYF
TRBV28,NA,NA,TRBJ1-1,TGTGCCAGCACCTTATACACTGAAGCTTTCTTT,CASTLYTEAFF
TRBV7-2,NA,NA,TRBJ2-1,TGTGCCAGCAGTCGACAGGAGAGCTCCTACAATGAGCAGTTCTTC,CASSRQESSYNEQFF
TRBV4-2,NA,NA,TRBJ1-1,TGTGCCAGCAGCCAAGGGTTCGGAATGAACACTGAAGCTTTCTTT,CASSQGFGMNTEAFF
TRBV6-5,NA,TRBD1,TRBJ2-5,TGTGCCAGCAGTTACAACAGGGGACAAGAGACCCAGTACTTC,CASSYNRGQETQYF
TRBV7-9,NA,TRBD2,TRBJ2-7,TGTGCCAGCAGCTGGGACCGGGAGGAGTCCTACGAGCAGTACTTC,CASSWDREESYEQYF
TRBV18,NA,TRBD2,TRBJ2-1,TGTGCCAGCTCACCAGGACTAGCGGGAGGGCCTCGGTTCTTC,CASSPGLAGGPRFF
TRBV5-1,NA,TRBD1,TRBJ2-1,TGCGCCAGCAGCGGGGGACAGACCAACAATGAGCAGTTCTTC,CASSGGQTNNEQFF
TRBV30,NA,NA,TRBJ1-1,TGTGCCTGGATTACAGTGGAAGCTTTCTTT,CAWITVEAFF
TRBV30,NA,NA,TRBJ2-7,TGTGCCTGGAGTCCCCCTGAGGGTCTCTGGGAGCAGTACTTC,CAWSPPEGLWEQYF